The 20 T cell receptor beta chains reported below all come from one sample, sequenced in a study of cytomegalovirus exposure and HLA in healthy donors. Researchers ran the PCR with 60 Vbeta and 13 Jbeta primers. TCRdb's copy holds only in-frame clones and misses some; the assay was immunoSEQ multiplex PCR. The sample records nearly 300,000 clones, roughly 85% being singletons. Material for sequencing was PBMCs. The source is a man aged 35 to 55 in good health and CMV-seropositive.

The chain uses TRBV10-1 and TRBJ1-3, with D uncertain. The V gene's germline CDR1 is WNHNN and CDR2 SYGVQD (reference sequence). The CDR3 covers 15 residues. With 2 bases removed from V and 2 bases from J, the gap between germline ends came to 10 bases. CDR3 sequence reads: CASSETATAGNTIYF. The CDR3 coding sequence is TGCGCCAGCAGTGAGACAGCCACGGCTGGAAACACCATATATTTT.

This sequence joins TRBV28 and TRBJ2-7; perhaps TRBD1 as D (6 bases). V was trimmed by 1 base and J by 2 bases, leaving 9 bases between them. Germline CDR1 reads MDHEN; CDR2 reads SYDVKM. This CDR3 is built from 14 residues. CDR3 region: CASSLLQGPYEQYF. In DNA, the CDR3 is TGTGCCAGCAGTTTATTGCAGGGGCCCTACGAGCAGTACTTC.

The chain employs TRBV7-9 and TRBJ2-1; TRBD2 aligns across 11 bases. The CDR3 contains 16 residues. CDR1 SEHNR and CDR2 FQNEAQ come from the germline V gene (reference sequence). The V segment lost 2 bases and the J segment 4 bases; nucleotides outside the gene matches: 4. This CDR3 is CASSLQLAGAYNEQFF. DNA for the CDR3: TGTGCCAGCAGCTTACAACTAGCGGGGGCGTACAATGAGCAGTTCTTC.

The chain recombines TRBV7-9 with TRBJ2-7, with D perhaps TRBD2 (5 bases). Germline lookup yields CDR1 SEHNR and CDR2 FQNEAQ (reference sequence). The CDR3 runs to 13 residues. With 5 bases removed from V and 3 bases from J, the gap between germline ends came to 11 bases. CDR3 bases: TGTGCCAGCAGCCCCAGCGGTATCTACGAGCAGTACTTC. Encoded protein: CASSPSGIYEQYF.

The chain employs TRBV5-1 and TRBJ1-1; D unresolved. This CDR3 is 14 amino acids long. Trimming pared 0 bases from V and 1 base from J, leaving 7 bases between. CDR1 is SGHRS, CDR2 YFSETQ, per germline. CDR3: CASSLVGRNTEAFF. The CDR3 DNA reads TGCGCCAGCAGCTTGGTGGGCAGGAACACTGAAGCTTTCTTT.

The rearrangement uses TRBV5-1 and TRBJ1-4; 8 bases map to TRBD1. Trimming removed 4 bases from V and 3 bases from J; junction bases left unmatched: 8. This CDR3 is 16 amino acids long. Germline V gene lookup returns CDR1 SGHRS and CDR2 YFSETQ. As DNA, the CDR3 is TGCGCCAGCAGCCCGGACAGGGTCCAGGCTAATGAAAAACTGTTTTTT. It yields the protein CASSPDRVQANEKLFF.

This rearrangement joins TRBV11-2 to TRBJ2-7; no firm D call. Looked up from germline, CDR1 is SGHAT and CDR2 is FQNNGV. CDR3 size: 13 residues. V shed 5 bases and J shed 2 bases, with 10 bases lying between them. In DNA, the CDR3 is TGTGCCAGCAGCCAAGACAAGGCCTACGAGCAGTACTTC. This codes for CASSQDKAYEQYF.

The chain's CDR3 is CASSPLAGANEQFF. The CDR3 DNA reads TGTGCCAGCTCACCGTTAGCGGGAGCCAATGAGCAGTTCTTC. This chain uses TRBV18 with TRBJ2-1; 9 positions agree with TRBD2. J lost 6 bases, V lost 3 bases, and 3 bases had no gene match. Germline V gene lookup returns CDR1 KGHSH and CDR2 LQKENI. This CDR3 has 14 residues.

The rearrangement joins TRBV27 to TRBJ1-4; 7 nucleotides match TRBD1. This CDR3 is built from 15 residues. Germline trimming cut 5 bases from V and 8 bases from J; bases unmatched to any gene: 11. CDR1 and CDR2 from the germline V gene are MNHEY and SMNVEV (reference sequence). For the CDR3, the DNA is TGTGCCAGCAGTCCAAGACAGGGTGGATCGGAAAAACTGTTTTTT. It is translated as CASSPRQGGSEKLFF.

In its sample, this clone was seen once. V and J are TRBV18 and TRBJ2-3; D remains unclear. The CDR3 has 12 residues. V lost 2 bases to trimming and J lost 4 bases, with 4 bases between them. From germline, CDR1 is KGHSH and CDR2 LQKENI. The CDR3 here is CASSPYSDTQYF. For the CDR3, the DNA is TGTGCCAGCTCACCATACTCAGATACGCAGTATTTT.

The chain joins TRBV28 to TRBJ1-5, with D maybe TRBD1 (6 bases). The CDR3 has 16 amino acids. Looked up from germline, CDR1 is MDHEN and CDR2 is SYDVKM. Trimming shortened V by 4 bases and J by 6 bases, and 19 bases separated the two germline ends. The CDR3 sequence is CASSSTPATGFQPQHF. The CDR3 DNA is TGTGCCAGCAGTTCCACACCGGCCACAGGGTTTCAGCCCCAGCATTTT.

This chain uses TRBV7-9 with TRBJ2-2, with D unclear. V lost 0 bases to trimming and J lost 7 bases, with 9 bases between them. CDR1 is SEHNR, CDR2 FQNEAQ, per germline (reference sequence). This CDR3 has 14 amino acids. CDR3 loop: CASSLAPIGGELFF. The CDR3 DNA is TGTGCCAGCAGCTTAGCCCCAATCGGCGGGGAGCTGTTTTTT.

CDR3 in amino acids: CASSQAGTSGRWGEQFF. CDR3 coding DNA: TGTGCCAGCAGCCAAGCCGGGACTAGCGGGAGATGGGGTGAGCAGTTCTTC. This chain joins TRBV14 and TRBJ2-1, with 14 bases identical to TRBD2. Trimming cost V 1 base and J 9 bases; bases outside gene matches: 8. The CDR3 runs to 17 residues. Germline V lookup: CDR1 SGHDN, CDR2 FVKESK.

This clone has a single count. This chain connects TRBV5-1 to TRBJ2-5; the D gene is possibly TRBD1 (6 bases). The J call may be mistaken, given a closer DNA end match to TRBJ2-7. Germline V gene sequence: CDR1 SGHRS, CDR2 YFSETQ. This CDR3 region has 15 residues. The CDR3 sequence is CASSPRGKGGYEQYF. The CDR3 nucleotides are TGCGCCAGCAGCCCGAGGGGGAAAGGGGGTTACGAGCAGTACTTC.

The rearrangement links TRBV7-8 to TRBJ1-4; 8 bases align to TRBD1. Germline V gene sequence: CDR1 SGHVS, CDR2 FQNEAQ. This CDR3 is 16 amino acids long. V lost 0 bases and J lost 2; bases outside the gene matches: 2. The CDR3 DNA is TGTGCCAGCAGCTTAGCGCGACAGGGGACTAATGAAAAACTGTTTTTT. Amino acids: CASSLARQGTNEKLFF.

This chain joins TRBV29-1 and TRBJ2-1, with TRBD1 matching 7 bases. The CDR3 contains 14 residues. V was pared by 7 bases and J by 7 bases, with 13 bases of the junction left unmatched. The germline V gene has CDR1 SQVTM and CDR2 ANQGSEA. The CDR3 DNA follows: TGCAGCGCCCCCGGGGCAGGGGGTAGTAATGAGCAGTTCTTC. Its translation is CSAPGAGGSNEQFF.

This chain joins TRBV6-1 and TRBJ2-7; 12 bases match TRBD2. The CDR3 covers 15 residues. V gave up 6 bases and J gave up 1 base; unmatched junction bases: 4. Per the germline V gene, CDR1 is MNHNS and CDR2 is SASEGT. The CDR3 spells CASRPLAGGSYEQYF. The CDR3 DNA reads TGTGCCAGCAGACCCCTAGCGGGAGGGTCCTACGAGCAGTACTTC.

This clone was found once. The chain has TRBV2 and TRBJ1-6, with TRBD1 identical over 7 bases. The germline CDR1 and CDR2 sequences are SNHLY and FYNNEI. CDR3 length: 14 amino acids. Germline trimming cut 4 bases from V and 9 bases from J; bases unmatched to any gene: 6. CDR3 residues: CASSVRDSSSPLHF. CDR3 bases: TGTGCCAGCAGTGTCCGGGACAGTAGTTCACCCCTCCACTTT.

The chain is built from TRBV2 and TRBJ1-5, with D unresolved. The CDR3 has 15 amino acids. The germline V and J ends were trimmed by 3 bases and 0 bases, with 9 bases remaining between them. Germline V CDR1 and CDR2: SNHLY, FYNNEI. The chain's CDR3 is CASSDITNSNQPQHF. CDR3 DNA sequence: TGTGCCAGCAGTGATATTACTAATAGCAATCAGCCCCAGCATTTT.

This chain's CDR3 is CASSFLLRTVNTEAFF. The CDR3 bases are TGCGCCAGCAGCTTCCTCTTACGGACAGTCAACACTGAAGCTTTCTTT. J is TRBJ1-1 and V is TRBV5-1, with D perhaps TRBD1 (6 bases). In germline, CDR1 is SGHRS, CDR2 YFSETQ. The CDR3 runs to 16 residues. Trimming left V 2 bases short and J 2 bases short, with 16 bases between.